Ten or more counts support the clone carrying this T cell receptor beta chain. A single base separates this from a much larger clone, so it may be a read error. Combining a sample-barcoded 5' primer with a J-beta primer mix, a second PCR ran for 7 to 11 cycles. A 12-random-nucleotide template-switch adaptor tagged each cDNA molecule. TCRdb recomputed calls from the 5' RACE reads with MiXCR, one row per CDR3 protein. The sample lists around 650,000 distinct CDR3 sequences, 32% seen once, with approximately 15% in the top ten. This sample is part of a study of blood T cells in healthy people across ages. Background on the study: Template switching captured about one barcoded beta molecule per two T cells.

Germline CDR1 is ENHRY and CDR2 is SYGVKD. V was trimmed by 4 bases and J by 5 bases, leaving 15 bases between them. CDR3 length: 14 residues. Donors were healthy Caucasian individuals from Russia aged roughly 6 to 95. The chain uses TRBV10-3 and TRBJ2-7; D perhaps matches TRBD1 (6 bases). The receptor comes from a woman of 80 years or more in good health. Material: blood. This CDR3 is CAISVGHPWNEQYF. For the CDR3, the DNA is TGTGCCATCAGTGTGGGACACCCTTGGAACGAGCAGTACTTC.